What follows is one T cell receptor beta chain and its context. This clonotype was seen a handful of times. It has no known antigen specificity. Per-base quality was not reported, and no clone a single base away is much larger than it. The CDR1 and CDR2 encoded by the germline V gene are SQVTM and ANQGSEA. V sheds 1 base and J sheds 2 bases, leaving 4 bases between their ends. The CDR3 goes from the cysteine to the phenylalanine over 12 residues. Solely the CDR3 DNA is kept, with 36 bases framed from the first base. To demonstrate the VDJtools post-analysis software, TCR beta repertoires were profiled from the peripheral blood of about 13 young patients with multiple sclerosis. The multiple sclerosis patients were children and adolescents between roughly 6 and 17 years of age. These data originate in a study of post-analysis software for immune sequencing data (dated by TCRdb to 2013 to 2016). Study-level background: Recorded disease courses included relapsing-remitting, secondary progressive and progressive-relapsing multiple sclerosis, with some patients lacking subtype annotation. The patient repertoires were compared against 11 previously published healthy control repertoires obtained from donors aged 6 to 25 years. A subset of samples was prepared in parallel using single-end sample barcoding, then pooled and co-amplified after Illumina adapter ligation.

The study at large found these results: The multiple sclerosis patient group was slightly younger than the control group. Normalized Chao1 diversity was significantly lower in multiple sclerosis patients than controls, suggesting substantial peripheral T-cell clonal expansion. Significantly higher frequencies in patients than in controls were found for roughly 5 TRBV segments, including TRBV5-6, TRBV5-1 and TRBV20-1. Strong co-clustering of samples prepared in the same batch was shown by direct clustering with F measure, prompting a batch-effect correction.

Libraries were constructed by PCR. Sequenced using an Illumina HiSeq 2500. To reduce PCR and sequencing biases, unique molecular identifiers were built into the TCR beta cDNA libraries. Some 500,000 cDNA molecules were obtained for every 1 to 10 million input T cells, so each molecule roughly corresponded to one T cell. The patient libraries were prepared and sequenced with the same protocol used for the earlier healthy control dataset. Samples belonging to the same batch were prepared together, multiplexed and sequenced on a shared HiSeq lane. The paper's processing steps were these. MIGEC was used to process the raw barcoded reads, and molecular identifier groups with only a single read were discarded before consensus assembly and CDR3 extraction. VDJtools was used for post-analysis of the clonotype tables, with diversity normalized by down-sampling every dataset to the smallest sample size. Repertoire overlap clustering matched CDR3 amino acid but not nucleotide sequences to correct batch-related cross-sample contamination. The raw public reads went through TCRdb reprocessing: fastp at Q25, MiXCR clone calling, in-frame beta chains kept. Rows matching on CDR3 protein sequence are summarized as one entry with the most common DNA and genes. The authors' filters were not applied to this entry. The table for this sample lists fewer than 700,000 distinct CDR3 sequences; 44% of them were counted only once. Of the sample, roughly 1.7% is held by the ten largest clones.

The rearranged segments are TRBV29-1 and TRBJ2-3; there is no confident call for the D gene. The clonotype was recovered from a girl aged 5 to 17 with multiple sclerosis. Sample: blood. The nucleotides read TGCAGCGTTGAAGCCAACACAGATACGCAGTATTTT. Its protein is CSVEANTDTQYF.